Reported below is one T cell receptor beta chain. The source of the sample is a study of cytomegalovirus exposure and HLA in healthy donors. TCRdb's copy holds only in-frame clones and misses some; the assay was immunoSEQ multiplex PCR. The sample contains about 180,000 clones, around 85% of which appear only once. CDR1 LNHNV and CDR2 YYDKDF come from the germline V gene (reference sequence). V trimming: 0 bases; J trimming: 0 bases; junction bases outside the gene matches: 14. CDR3 length: 20 amino acids. This sequence was found in a man in his late teens or twenties in good health and CMV-seropositive. The specimen was PBMCs. This chain uses TRBV15 with TRBJ2-1; 7 positions agree with TRBD2. The CDR3 DNA sequence: TGTGCCACCAGCAGAGAAATAGTATCCCTAGCGGCCAGCTCCTACAATGAGCAGTTCTTC. Encoded protein: CATSREIVSLAASSYNEQFF.